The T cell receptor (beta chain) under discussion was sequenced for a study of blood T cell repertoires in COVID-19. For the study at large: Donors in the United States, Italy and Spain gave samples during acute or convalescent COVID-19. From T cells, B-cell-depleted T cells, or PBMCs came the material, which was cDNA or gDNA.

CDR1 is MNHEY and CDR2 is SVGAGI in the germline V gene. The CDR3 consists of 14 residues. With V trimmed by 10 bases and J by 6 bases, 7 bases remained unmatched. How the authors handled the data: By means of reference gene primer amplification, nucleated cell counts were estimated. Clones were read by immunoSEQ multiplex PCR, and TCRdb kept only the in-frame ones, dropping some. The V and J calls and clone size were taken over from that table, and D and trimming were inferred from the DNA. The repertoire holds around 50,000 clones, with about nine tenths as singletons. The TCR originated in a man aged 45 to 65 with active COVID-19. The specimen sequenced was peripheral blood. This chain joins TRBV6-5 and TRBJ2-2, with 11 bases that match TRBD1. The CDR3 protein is CATRTGGEAGELFF. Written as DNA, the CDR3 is TGTGCCACCAGGACAGGGGGCGAGGCCGGGGAGCTGTTTTTT.